The T cell receptor (beta chain) under discussion was sequenced for a study of blood T cell repertoires in COVID-19. Study at large: Samples taken during acute and convalescent COVID-19 were collected in the United States, Italy and Spain.

A COVID-19 case was met by exposed participants within 2 weeks before study entry. The CDR3 length is 15 residues. The V segment lost 4 bases and the J segment 1 base; nucleotides outside the gene matches: 5. CDR1 is SGHDT, CDR2 YYEEEE, per germline. TCRdb's copy holds only in-frame clones and misses some; the assay was immunoSEQ multiplex PCR. The table shows 250,000 or so clones, with 88% occurring only once. This clonotype was obtained from a woman between 40 and 50 years old who had been exposed to COVID-19. Input material: PBMCs or T cells enriched from blood (not recorded which). This chain links TRBV5-6 with TRBJ2-4; 7 nucleotides align to TRBD1. The CDR3 DNA reads TGTGCCAGCAGCGCGCAGGGGGTGGCCAAAAACATTCAGTACTTC. Residues: CASSAQGVAKNIQYF.